A selection of T cell receptor beta chains follows, all from one sample in a study of T cell responses to AZD1222 COVID-19 vaccine. The repertoire was sequenced with immunoSEQ multiplex PCR; TCRdb's copy has only in-frame clones and lacks some. The sample shows roughly 120,000 clones, approximately 89% of them seen only once. Sequences were derived from peripheral blood, sampled 28 days after the second AZD1222 dose. These receptors were collected from an adult who received the AZD1222 COVID-19 vaccine. The CDR3 runs from the conserved cysteine through the conserved F or W.

j_gene,v_gene,CDR3aa
TRBJ1-2,TRBV30,CAWRVGGSAYGYTF
TRBJ2-3,TRBV13,CASSSSGWAGRTDTQYF
TRBJ1-5,TRBV6-5,CASGRLFQPQHF
TRBJ2-1,TRBV18,CASSPPSGASYNEQFF
TRBJ1-5,TRBV28,CASSQISPPQHF
TRBJ1-1,TRBV10-1,CASVGDTEAFF
TRBJ1-6,TRBV9,CASSSHEVSPLHF
TRBJ2-5,TRBV6-5,CASSFAGLETQYF
TRBJ1-6,TRBV16,CASSQWGDSYNSPLHF
TRBJ1-5,TRBV3-1/TRBV3-2,CASSPATGFHPQHF
TRBJ1-2,TRBV4-1,CASSQGWVLGGYTF
TRBJ2-7,TRBV5-4,CASSFWTGTYEQYF
TRBJ1-1,TRBV7-9,CASSPTLGSTNTEAFF
TRBJ2-7,TRBV7-9,CASSPRTPYEQYF
TRBJ2-1,TRBV25-1,CASSRASGGVYNEQFF
TRBJ2-1,TRBV7-2,CASLDRGGVLNEQFF
TRBJ2-1,TRBV20-1,CSAMGDYEQFF
TRBJ1-4,TRBV6-5,CASSSSHGVVEKLFF
TRBJ2-7,TRBV5-6,CASNWGRFSYEQYF
TRBJ1-4,TRBV6-8,CASRSADATNEKLFF
TRBJ1-6,TRBV30,CAWSEFDNSPLHF
TRBJ1-3,TRBV7-9,CASSLAGQAGNTIYF
TRBJ2-1,TRBV7-3,CASSLGLLAPLPYNEQFF
TRBJ2-5,TRBV7-2,CASSFLDPQETQYF
TRBJ1-2,TRBV15,CATSSTLYDYGYTF
TRBJ2-2,TRBV6-5,CASSYSGGIGTGELFF
TRBJ1-1,TRBV5-1,CASSVAGGTEAFF
TRBJ2-6,TRBV19,CASIREWQLSGANVLTF
TRBJ2-7,TRBV4-1,CASSQDIAARGYEQYF
TRBJ2-7,TRBV19,CASSIGNRPYEQYF
TRBJ2-7,TRBV10-1,CASSVTGTGDEQYF
TRBJ1-4,TRBV7-2,CASSPPGPINEKLFF
TRBJ2-7,TRBV9,CASSVRGLTYEQYF
TRBJ2-5,TRBV6-5,CASSPAGQGMETQYF
TRBJ1-5,TRBV5-6,CASSGRTGGYGLGNQPQHF
TRBJ1-1,TRBV7-8,CASSLGQGHTEAFF
TRBJ1-2,TRBV28,CASSLFGTSSYGYTF
TRBJ2-7,TRBV9,CASSVGVGGRVYEQYF
TRBJ1-6,TRBV18,CASSPIGGYNSPLHF
TRBJ2-7,TRBV7-9,CASSFLQGYEQYF
TRBJ1-5,TRBV7-2,CASSTRDSHLSNQPQHF
TRBJ2-1,TRBV7-3,CASGLAVYNEQFF
TRBJ2-1,TRBV10-3,CAIRVSSDYNEQFF
TRBJ1-2,TRBV28,CASTPLGDYGYTF
TRBJ1-2,TRBV3-1/TRBV3-2,CASSQGGQSGYTF
TRBJ1-2,TRBV7-8,CASSRGRGQGHGYTF
TRBJ1-4,TRBV10-3,CAISESKEWREKLFF
TRBJ2-6,TRBV12-3/TRBV12-4,CASRGSGANVLTF
TRBJ2-7,TRBV19,CASSSYRGTYEQYF
TRBJ1-2,TRBV9,CASSVGRDRDPFGYTF
TRBJ1-3,TRBV7-9,CASSPRDRGSGNTIYF
TRBJ1-1,TRBV5-8,CASSFQGARLRTEAFF
TRBJ1-4,TRBV19,CASSRMGKDTTNEKLFF
TRBJ2-7,TRBV2,CASSENPRGEQYF